A single sample gave rise to the 27 T cell receptor beta chains below, sequenced in a study of cytomegalovirus exposure and HLA in healthy donors. Amplification used 60 Vbeta primers and 13 Jbeta primers. Clones were read by immunoSEQ multiplex PCR, and TCRdb kept only the in-frame ones, dropping some. The sample contains 150,000 to 200,000 clones, 70% to 85% of which appear only once. Source material: PBMCs. These receptors all stem from a human donor in good health.

This clone was counted a single time. The chain uses TRBV19 and TRBJ1-2; the D is unclear. Trimming took off 5 bases at V and 8 bases at J, with 15 bases between the two ends. CDR1 LNHDA and CDR2 SQIVND come from the germline V gene (reference sequence). The CDR3 is 13 residues long. CDR3 protein: CASSAGPSWGYTF. The CDR3, as DNA: TGTGCCAGTAGTGCGGGCCCTTCGTGGGGCTACACCTTC.

The chain couples TRBV11-2 to TRBJ2-7; D ambiguous. The CDR3 has 11 residues. V was clipped by 6 bases and J by 2 bases, with 5 bases between them. CDR1 is SGHAT and CDR2 is FQNNGV in the germline V gene. The CDR3 sequence: CASSATYEQYF. For the CDR3, the DNA is TGTGCCAGCAGTGCTACCTACGAGCAGTACTTC.

The genes are TRBV7-3 and TRBJ2-6; D gene ambiguous. Trimming left V 4 bases short and J 4 bases short, with 5 bases between. This CDR3 spans 13 amino acids. Germline V CDR1 and CDR2: SGHTA, FQGTGA. The CDR3 region has the DNA TGTGCCAGCAGCTGGGCAGGGGCCAACGTCCTGACTTTC. It codes for CASSWAGANVLTF.

This clone was seen only a few times. The J gene is TRBJ2-1, the V gene TRBV5-1; 9 bases are shared with TRBD1. V lost 5 bases and J lost 9; bases outside the gene matches: 6. Germline V gives CDR1 SGHRS, CDR2 YFSETQ. This CDR3 has 13 amino acids. The CDR3 sequence is CASSMDRGGEQFF. The CDR3 DNA reads as TGCGCCAGCAGTATGGACAGGGGTGGTGAGCAGTTCTTC.

This clone turned up a few times. The rearrangement links TRBV18 to TRBJ1-6; D not resolved. The CDR3 runs 13 residues. Germline CDR1 is KGHSH and CDR2 is LQKENI. V was trimmed by 2 bases and J by 12 bases, leaving 11 bases between them. For the CDR3, the DNA is TGTGCCAGCTCACCATCAAAGGGAGAACCCCTCCACTTT. The encoded protein is CASSPSKGEPLHF.

The chain employs TRBV7-3 and TRBJ2-3, with a weak D call TRBD2 (5 bases). Trimming took off 1 base at V and 4 bases at J, with 12 bases between the two ends. Germline CDR1 reads SGHTA; CDR2 reads FQGTGA. This CDR3 comprises 15 residues. CDR3 DNA sequence: TGTGCCAGCAGCTTAAACCCAGAGGGTGCAGATACGCAGTATTTT. Protein product: CASSLNPEGADTQYF.

The J gene is TRBJ1-1, the V gene TRBV10-3; D possibly corresponds to TRBD1 (6 bases). CDR1 and CDR2 (germline): ENHRY, SYGVKD. V lost 5 bases and J 3 bases, leaving 13 bases between the germline ends. CDR3 size: 14 residues. CDR3 DNA sequence: TGTGCCATCAGTCTGGACAGAGCCGACACTGAAGCTTTCTTT. It encodes CAISLDRADTEAFF.

V and J are TRBV4-1 and TRBJ1-2, with D hard to call. Germline-derived CDR1 and CDR2 are MGHRA and YSYEKL. Trimming stripped 4 bases from V and 4 bases from J, with 16 bases between. The CDR3 is made up of 15 amino acids. The CDR3 loop is CASSPNVRGIYGYTF. CDR3 nucleotide sequence: TGCGCCAGCAGCCCAAACGTCCGAGGGATCTATGGCTACACCTTC.

The chain is built from TRBV4-2 and TRBJ2-6, with D tentatively TRBD1 (6 bases). This CDR3 is built from 17 residues. The V gene lost 0 bases and the J gene lost 1 base, with 10 bases spanning the gap. Per the germline V gene, CDR1 is LGHNA and CDR2 is YNFKEQ. As DNA, the CDR3 is TGTGCCAGCAGCCAAGAGATACAGGGTTCTGGGGCCAACGTCCTGACTTTC. It specifies CASSQEIQGSGANVLTF.

V usage is TRBV2 and J usage is TRBJ1-1; D might be TRBD1 (5 bases). The ends were cut back, 0 bases at V and 1 base at J, with 12 bases in the middle. This CDR3 spans 16 amino acids. Germline V lookup: CDR1 SNHLY, CDR2 FYNNEI. CDR3 loop: CASSEAGGQGNTEAFF. As DNA, the CDR3 is TGTGCCAGCAGTGAAGCGGGGGGTCAGGGGAACACTGAAGCTTTCTTT.

This clone was detected a few times. The chain carries TRBV4-3 and TRBJ2-1, with 8 positions matching TRBD2. V shed 1 base and J 8 bases; nucleotides not matched to a gene: 7. Germline lookup yields CDR1 LGHNA and CDR2 YSLEER. The CDR3 sequence is 15 residues long. The CDR3 is CASSQGTSPFDEQFF. The CDR3 DNA follows: TGCGCCAGCAGCCAAGGGACTAGCCCGTTCGATGAGCAGTTCTTC.

As regards this clone: The same CDR3 is also encoded by other DNA sequences in this sample. The chain carries TRBV5-1 and TRBJ1-1; D ambiguous. The CDR3 runs 13 residues. Germline CDR1 reads SGHRS; CDR2 reads YFSETQ. Between the trimmed V and J ends, which lost 0 bases and 1 base, there was a span of 4 bases. CDR3 DNA: TGCGCCAGCAGCTTGGTGGCGAACACTGAAGCTTTCTTT. As protein: CASSLVANTEAFF.

The sample holds one count of this clone. At one of its ends the junction is not consistent with the germline gene, which may arise from a read error. The chain has TRBV29-1 and TRBJ1-4, with D possibly being TRBD1 (5 bases). The CDR3 contains 13 residues. CDR1 is SQVTM and CDR2 is ANQGSEA in the germline V gene. This chain's CDR3 is CSVQETAEKRLFF. CDR3 DNA: TGCAGCGTTCAAGAGACAGCCGAAAAGAGACTGTTTTTT.

This clone was seen a handful of times. V is TRBV6-6 and J is TRBJ1-2; 7 bases line up with TRBD1. Germline V gives CDR1 MNHNY, CDR2 SVGAGI (reference sequence). Germline trimming cut 0 bases from V and 6 bases from J; bases unmatched to any gene: 4. CDR3 size: 14 residues. Here the CDR3 DNA reads TGTGCCAGCAGTTACTCGAGCAGGGGGAATGGCTACACCTTC. Its protein product is CASSYSSRGNGYTF.

This clone was observed a few times. The chain couples TRBV4-3 to TRBJ1-1; 7 positions agree with TRBD1. Germline loops: CDR1 LGHNA, CDR2 YSLEER. Trimming took 3 bases from V and 5 from J; bases not matched to a gene: 9. This CDR3 region has 15 residues. The CDR3 nucleotides read TGCGCCAGCAGCCATAAGACAGGGTATGGGACTGAAGCTTTCTTT. It specifies CASSHKTGYGTEAFF.

In its sample, this clone was seen a few times. The rearrangement links TRBV11-1 to TRBJ2-1; 10 bases agree with TRBD1. The V segment lost 5 bases and the J segment 6 bases; nucleotides outside the gene matches: 4. The CDR3 is 14 residues long. CDR1 SGHAT and CDR2 FQDESV come from the germline V gene (reference sequence). The CDR3 region has the DNA TGTGCCAGCAGCCCTCGGACAGGGGGCAATGAGCAGTTCTTC. This translates into CASSPRTGGNEQFF. Full variable domain (remainder filled in from reference TRBV11-1 and TRBJ2-1): EAEVAQSPRYKITEKSQAVAFWCDPISGHATLYWYRQILGQGPELLVQFQDESVVDDSQLPKDRFSAERLKGVDSTLKIQPAELGDSAMYLCASSPRTGGNEQFFGPGTRLTVL.

This clone was seen a few times. The chain recombines TRBV23-1 with TRBJ1-5; D is unresolved. TRBV23-1 is an open reading frame whose function is uncertain. V was cut by 9 bases and J by 4 bases, with 16 bases left in between. CDR3 size: 14 residues. The chain's CDR3 is CASAFGLRNQPQHF. The CDR3, as DNA: TGCGCCAGTGCGTTCGGTCTCAGGAATCAGCCCCAGCATTTT.

The table lists this clone with a count of one. This rearrangement joins TRBV15 to TRBJ1-1; D may be TRBD1 (5 bases). Trimming took 3 bases from V and 7 from J, leaving 15 bases between them. CDR3 length: 14 residues. Germline assignment: CDR1 LNHNV and CDR2 YYDKDF (reference sequence). In DNA form, the CDR3 reads TGTGCCACCAGCAGGGCGCCCGGGGGGTATGAAGCTTTCTTT. Its translation is CATSRAPGGYEAFF.

The V gene is TRBV7-2, the J gene TRBJ2-7, with a possible D match to TRBD1 (7 bases). V shed 0 bases and J shed 4 bases, with 19 bases lying between them. The CDR3 is made up of 17 amino acids. Germline CDR1 and CDR2: SGHTA and FQGNSA. CDR3 residues: CASSLALGGGEGYEQYF. In nucleotides, the CDR3 is TGTGCCAGCAGCTTAGCGCTAGGAGGGGGCGAAGGGTACGAGCAGTACTTC.

The gene calls are TRBV7-9 and TRBJ1-5; TRBD1 matches 9 bases. The CDR3 runs 14 residues. Germline V gives CDR1 SEHNR, CDR2 FQNEAQ (reference sequence). V was pared by 5 bases and J by 5 bases, with 4 bases of the junction left unmatched. DNA of the CDR3: TGTGCCAGCAGCGTACAGGGGGCGCATCAGCCCCAGCATTTT. Amino acid sequence: CASSVQGAHQPQHF.

This chain joins TRBV9 and TRBJ2-7; TRBD2 is a possible D gene (5 bases). CDR3 length equals 15 residues. Per germline, CDR1 SGDLS and CDR2 YYNGEE. V was pared by 1 base and J by 0 bases, with 11 bases between. The CDR3 region is CASSVLAAPSYEQYF. In nucleotides, the CDR3 is TGTGCCAGCAGCGTACTAGCCGCCCCCTCCTACGAGCAGTACTTC. The full variable domain, its missing parts supplied by reference TRBV9 and TRBJ2-7, is DSGVTQTPKHLITATGQRVTLRCSPRSGDLSVYWYQQSLDQGLQFLIQYYNGEERAKGNILERFSAQQFPDLHSELNLSSLELGDSALYFCASSVLAAPSYEQYFGPGTRLTVT.

In the case of this clone: A junction end diverges from the germline sequence, so it may reflect a read error. The gene calls are TRBV7-9 and TRBJ2-7; TRBD2 matches at 7 bases. Germline V gene data show CDR1 as SEHNR and CDR2 as FQNEAQ (reference sequence). The CDR3 spans 16 residues. The CDR3 reads CSSSLGWEGPAGEQYF. In DNA, the CDR3 is TGTTCCAGCAGCTTAGGCTGGGAGGGTCCGGCGGGCGAGCAGTACTTC.

The V gene is TRBV19, the J gene TRBJ2-1; possibly TRBD1 for D (5 bases). CDR3 size: 14 residues. Trimming pared 2 bases from V and 12 bases from J, leaving 17 bases between. Germline lookup yields CDR1 LNHDA and CDR2 SQIVND (reference sequence). The CDR3 sequence is CASSITPDSTGQFF. As DNA, the CDR3 is TGTGCCAGTAGTATAACCCCAGACAGCACGGGGCAGTTCTTC.

The table lists this clone with a few counts. The CDR3 sequence is CASSLGGDSPLHF. CDR3 DNA sequence: TGCGCCAGCAGCCTGGGGGGGGATTCACCCCTCCACTTT. The rearrangement uses TRBV4-1 and TRBJ1-6; TRBD1 might be the D (5 bases). CDR1 is MGHRA, CDR2 YSYEKL, per germline. Trimming cost V 4 bases and J 8 bases, with 9 bases left between them. The CDR3 length is 13 residues.

This chain links TRBV7-2 with TRBJ1-2; no clear D. Deletions cut 5 bases from V and 8 bases from J, with 21 bases between. This CDR3 spans 15 amino acids. In germline, CDR1 is SGHTA, CDR2 FQGNSA. This chain's CDR3 is CASSPREGFLGGYTF. The CDR3, as DNA: TGTGCCAGCAGCCCGCGGGAGGGCTTTTTAGGAGGCTACACCTTC. The entire variable domain, with the rest obtained from reference TRBV7-2 and TRBJ1-2, is as follows: GAGVSQSPSNKVTEKGKDVELRCDPISGHTALYWYRQSLGQGLEFLIYFQGNSAPDKSGLPSDRFSAERTGGSVSTLTIQRTQQEDSAVYLCASSPREGFLGGYTFGSGTRLTVV.

The chain joins TRBV7-9 to TRBJ1-4; TRBD1 aligns across 7 bases. The germline V gene encodes CDR1 SEHNR and CDR2 FQNEAQ (reference sequence). CDR3 length: 14 amino acids. V dropped 5 bases and J dropped 7; count of bases not matched to a gene: 7. The CDR3 sequence is CASSPQGMAEKLFF. CDR3 nucleotide sequence: TGTGCCAGCAGCCCACAGGGGATGGCTGAAAAACTGTTTTTT.

The J gene is TRBJ2-5, the V gene TRBV7-9; 14 bases fit TRBD2. The V gene end was trimmed by 5 bases and the J gene end by 0 bases; junction bases not matched to a gene: 2. In germline, CDR1 is SEHNR, CDR2 FQNEAQ (reference sequence). This CDR3 has 16 residues. CDR3 DNA sequence: TGTGCCAGCAGCCGGACTAGCGGGGGGTACCAAGAGACCCAGTACTTC. Translating gives CASSRTSGGYQETQYF.